These 5 T cell receptor beta chains came from one sample sequenced in a study of lymphopenia after photon versus proton radiotherapy. Only in-frame clones appear in the TCRdb table, and some are missing; sequencing was by immunoSEQ multiplex PCR. The data hold several thousand clones, with 81% observed a single time. The sequencing used peripheral blood, collected from a patient treated with photon-based radiotherapy. All receptors come from a man aged 25-40 years with gastric cancer.

The chain recombines TRBV19 with TRBJ1-2, with a tentative D call TRBD1 (6 bases). CDR3 length equals 15 residues. Per germline, CDR1 LNHDA and CDR2 SQIVND (reference sequence). V was pared by 8 bases and J by 0 bases, with 16 bases between. Here the CDR3 reads CASLVQQGTNYGYTF. CDR3 bases: TGTGCCAGTCTAGTCCAGCAGGGGACTAACTATGGCTACACCTTC.

The chain has TRBV27 and TRBJ2-5; D is unclear. The ends were cut back, 6 bases at V and 0 bases at J, with 32 bases in the middle. This CDR3 has 21 amino acids. Germline CDR1 and CDR2: MNHEY and SMNVEV (reference sequence). The DNA of the CDR3 is TGTGCCAGCAGCTTACAGCCACCGACGTCCGGTGGACGCCCGGACCAAGAGACCCAGTACTTC. Translating gives CASSLQPPTSGGRPDQETQYF.

The chain combines TRBV6-5 with TRBJ2-3; no clear D gene. CDR1 and CDR2 from the germline V gene are MNHEY and SVGAGI. Trimming took off 6 bases at V and 9 bases at J, with 16 bases between the two ends. This CDR3 region has 13 residues. The CDR3 reads CASRTKGSGTQYF. The CDR3, as DNA: TGTGCCAGCAGGACCAAAGGTTCCGGCACGCAGTATTTT.

This chain connects TRBV10-1 to TRBJ2-1; D remains ambiguous. Germline CDR1 is WNHNN and CDR2 is SYGVQD (reference sequence). The V end lost 0 bases, the J end lost 1 base, and 10 bases lay between the germline ends. The CDR3 has 16 residues. The chain's CDR3 is CASSESGSASYNEQFF. The CDR3 bases are TGCGCCAGCAGTGAGTCAGGGTCAGCTTCCTACAATGAGCAGTTCTTC.

The chain uses TRBV6-1 and TRBJ1-1; possible D gene TRBD1, 6 bases. The germline V gene has CDR1 MNHNS and CDR2 SASEGT. The V gene lost 6 bases and the J gene lost 1 base, with 6 bases spanning the gap. CDR3 size: 12 residues. The CDR3 sequence is CASRGQNTEAFF. The CDR3 nucleotides read TGTGCCAGCAGGGGACAGAACACTGAAGCTTTCTTT.